Presented here are 28 T cell receptor beta chains from one specimen sequenced in a study of blood T cell repertoires in COVID-19. The table came from immunoSEQ multiplex PCR; TCRdb's copy has only in-frame clones and leaves some out. Among some 31,000 clones listed, roughly 85% were seen once. The sample was peripheral blood. The source of these receptors is a man of 80 years or more with active COVID-19.

The chain carries TRBV30 and TRBJ1-2, with a possible D match to TRBD1 (5 bases). V gave up 0 bases and J gave up 2 bases, with 10 bases separating them. The CDR3 is made up of 14 amino acids. Germline values: CDR1 GTSNPN, CDR2 SVGIG (reference sequence). CDR3 DNA: TGTGCCTGGAGTGTACAAGGGGCCAACTATGGCTACACCTTC. This sequence encodes CAWSVQGANYGYTF.

V and J are TRBV18 and TRBJ1-6, with D possibly matching TRBD1 (6 bases). The germline V gene has CDR1 KGHSH and CDR2 LQKENI. The CDR3 is 16 amino acids. Trimming removed 1 base from V and 7 bases from J, with 14 bases in between. DNA for the CDR3: TGTGCCAGCTCACCACGGAGGACAGTCAACAATTCACCCCTCCACTTT. It specifies CASSPRRTVNNSPLHF.

J is TRBJ2-3 and V is TRBV10-3; 13 bases are shared with TRBD2. The CDR3 is 16 residues long. The J segment lost 2 bases and the V segment lost 6 bases, leaving 5 bases of the junction unmatched. Germline-derived CDR1 and CDR2 are ENHRY and SYGVKD. The CDR3 here is CAISWTSGGFTDTQYF. In DNA, the CDR3 is TGTGCCATCAGCTGGACTAGCGGGGGATTCACAGATACGCAGTATTTT.

The V call is TRBV5-1, the J call TRBJ2-7; 10 nucleotides align to TRBD1. The V gene end was trimmed by 0 bases and the J gene end by 2 bases; junction bases not matched to a gene: 5. Germline CDR1 and CDR2: SGHRS and YFSETQ. The CDR3 runs to 16 residues. CDR3 amino acids: CASSLAPGTGAYEQYF. CDR3 bases: TGCGCCAGCAGCTTGGCCCCCGGGACAGGGGCCTACGAGCAGTACTTC.

The chain joins TRBV3-1 (or the pseudogene TRBV3-2) to TRBJ2-7, with 7 bases aligning to TRBD1. The CDR3 spans 14 residues. The germline gives CDR1 LGHDT, CDR2 YNNKEL (reference sequence). Losses at the gene ends were 4 bases for V and 1 base for J; bases not matched to a gene: 4. CDR3 sequence (DNA): TGTGCCAGCAGCCCCCGGGGACAGTCCTACGAGCAGTACTTC. Translating it yields CASSPRGQSYEQYF.

This chain links TRBV4-1 with TRBJ1-2; weak D call: TRBD1 (6 bases). CDR3 length equals 15 residues. The germline gives CDR1 MGHRA, CDR2 YSYEKL. V was pared by 0 bases and J by 4 bases, with 12 bases between. The chain's CDR3 is CASSQDLGGGYGYTF. The CDR3 coding sequence is TGCGCCAGCAGCCAAGATTTAGGGGGGGGCTATGGCTACACCTTC.

CDR3 amino acids: CASSLGTGGLLYQPQHF. CDR3 in DNA: TGTGCCAGCAGCTTGGGGACAGGGGGCCTTCTTTATCAGCCCCAGCATTTT. V and J are TRBV5-5 and TRBJ1-5; 11 bases match TRBD1. Germline-derived CDR1 and CDR2 are SGHKS and YYEKEE (reference sequence). The CDR3 length is 17 residues. V trimming: 0 bases; J trimming: 5 bases; junction bases outside the gene matches: 7.

The chain combines TRBV7-9 with TRBJ2-1, with D tentatively TRBD2 (6 bases). The ends were cut back, 0 bases at V and 6 bases at J, with 12 bases in the middle. Per germline, CDR1 SEHNR and CDR2 FQNEAQ (reference sequence). The CDR3 covers 15 residues. CDR3 coding DNA: TGTGCCAGCAGCTTAGCCCAGGTGGGGGGCAATGAGCAGTTCTTC. Protein sequence: CASSLAQVGGNEQFF.

This chain joins TRBV3-1 (or the pseudogene TRBV3-2) and TRBJ2-2; a weak D match, TRBD2 (7 bases). Germline V lookup: CDR1 LGHDT, CDR2 YNNKEL (reference sequence). There are 16 residues in the CDR3. The germline V and J ends were trimmed by 0 bases and 5 bases, with 13 bases remaining between them. The CDR3 sequence: CASSQEEGGGTGELFF. CDR3 bases: TGTGCCAGCAGCCAAGAGGAGGGGGGAGGGACCGGGGAGCTGTTTTTT.

The J gene is TRBJ2-7, the V gene TRBV5-5; D is perhaps TRBD1 (6 bases). CDR1 and CDR2 (germline): SGHKS, YYEKEE (reference sequence). The CDR3 consists of 13 residues. The V end lost 2 bases, the J end lost 5 bases, and 11 bases lay between the germline ends. The CDR3 spells CASSFTGLDEQYF. CDR3 nucleotides: TGTGCCAGCAGCTTTACAGGGCTGGACGAGCAGTACTTC.

The genes are TRBV7-3 and TRBJ1-1; D is unclear. V lost 4 bases and J 6 bases, leaving 12 bases between the germline ends. The CDR3 has 13 residues. Germline V gene sequence: CDR1 SGHTA, CDR2 FQGTGA. The CDR3 bases are TGTGCCAGCAGCTCTCAGAAACGTGCTGAAGCTTTCTTT. It encodes CASSSQKRAEAFF. Full variable domain (missing parts from reference TRBV7-3 and TRBJ1-1): GAGVSQTPSNKVTEKGKYVELRCDPISGHTALYWYRQSLGQGPEFLIYFQGTGAADDSGLPNDRFFAVRPEGSVSTLKIQRTERGDSAVYLCASSSQKRAEAFFGQGTRLTVV.

V is TRBV6-6 and J is TRBJ2-2; 11 nucleotides match TRBD2. Germline V gene lookup returns CDR1 MNHNY and CDR2 SVGAGI (reference sequence). V lost 4 bases to trimming and J lost 4 bases; unmatched junction nucleotides: 5. This CDR3 is built from 16 residues. CDR3 in DNA: TGTGCCAGCAGTTTTAGCGGGGGGGTGTTCACCGGGGAGCTGTTTTTT. It yields the protein CASSFSGGVFTGELFF.

The rearrangement joins TRBV5-4 to TRBJ1-1, with 7 positions matching TRBD1. The CDR3 covers 14 residues. Germline assignment: CDR1 SGHNT and CDR2 YYREEE (reference sequence). V lost 4 bases, J lost 4 bases, and 7 bases stayed unmatched. The CDR3 DNA is TGTGCCAGCAGCCCCAGGGGACAGAGCACTGAAGCTTTCTTT. Translated: CASSPRGQSTEAFF.

The chain is built from TRBV7-9 and TRBJ1-6, with TRBD1 identical over 7 bases. This CDR3 has 14 amino acids. Germline CDR1 SEHNR, CDR2 FQNEAQ (reference sequence). The V and J ends lost 5 bases and 5 bases, in that order; junction bases with no gene match: 3. CDR3 nucleotide sequence: TGTGCCAGCAGCCCCGGACAGGATAATTCACCCCTCCACTTT. It codes for CASSPGQDNSPLHF.

The chain links TRBV4-2 to TRBJ1-3; 8 bases are shared with TRBD1. V shed 1 base and J 6 bases; nucleotides not matched to a gene: 5. Looked up from germline, CDR1 is LGHNA and CDR2 is YNFKEQ. This CDR3 contains 15 residues. The CDR3 coding sequence is TGTGCCAGCAGCCAAGGTACAGGGGGAGAAAACACCATATATTTT. It encodes CASSQGTGGENTIYF.

This chain connects TRBV11-2 to TRBJ2-7; 10 positions match TRBD2. The CDR3 covers 15 residues. V shed 5 bases and J 5 bases; nucleotides not matched to a gene: 9. CDR1 is SGHAT and CDR2 is FQNNGV in the germline V gene. CDR3 amino acids: CASSLSGGRGHEQYF. CDR3 bases: TGTGCCAGCAGCCTTAGCGGGGGGCGCGGTCACGAGCAGTACTTC.

This clone is medium-sized (0.01 to 0.1%) in the sample. V is TRBV5-5 and J is TRBJ2-7; D not resolved. The CDR3 totals 11 residues. Per the germline V gene, CDR1 is SGHKS and CDR2 is YYEKEE (reference sequence). Trimming removed 5 bases from V and 2 bases from J, with 5 bases in between. The CDR3 here is CASSYTYEQYF. The CDR3 nucleotides are TGTGCCAGCAGTTACACCTACGAGCAGTACTTC.

The genes are TRBV19 and TRBJ1-6; TRBD1 is a possible D gene (5 bases). V lost 6 bases and J lost 12, with 21 bases in between. This CDR3 has 15 residues. Germline CDR1 reads LNHDA; CDR2 reads SQIVND (reference sequence). CDR3 region: CASRPGTDRGVPLHF. The CDR3 coding sequence is TGTGCCAGTAGACCAGGGACGGATCGGGGGGTACCCCTCCACTTT.

The chain carries TRBV19 and TRBJ2-5, with 7 bases matching TRBD1. The CDR3 spans 13 residues. The germline V gene has CDR1 LNHDA and CDR2 SQIVND (reference sequence). V shed 2 bases and J 7 bases; nucleotides not matched to a gene: 4. CDR3 in DNA: TGTGCCAGTAGTATAAGGGACAGAGGGACCCAGTACTTC. It specifies CASSIRDRGTQYF.

This sequence joins TRBV6-1 and TRBJ2-7, with D uncertain. The germline V gene encodes CDR1 MNHNS and CDR2 SASEGT. The length of the CDR3 is 14 residues. Trimming stripped 1 base from V and 5 bases from J, with 12 bases between. This CDR3 is CASSEVGGRNEQYF. The CDR3, as DNA: TGTGCCAGCAGTGAAGTTGGCGGTCGCAACGAGCAGTACTTC.

The gene calls are TRBV7-7 and TRBJ2-1; TRBD2 is a possible D gene (7 bases). V was trimmed by 4 bases and J by 8 bases, leaving 18 bases between them. This CDR3 is built from 15 residues. Germline loops: CDR1 SSHAT, CDR2 FNYEAQ (reference sequence). CDR3 sequence reads: CASSSSAGAWDEQFF. In DNA, the CDR3 is TGTGCCAGCAGCTCCTCTGCGGGGGCCTGGGATGAGCAGTTCTTC.

The chain is built from TRBV19 and TRBJ2-1, with TRBD2 identical over 8 bases. Germline values: CDR1 LNHDA, CDR2 SQIVND (reference sequence). After removal of 6 bases from V and 5 bases from J, the junction contained 12 bases not matched to a gene. The CDR3 is made up of 16 amino acids. In DNA, the CDR3 is TGTGCCAGTAGCTGGATAGAGGCGGGGGGTCACAATGAGCAGTTCTTC. Its protein is CASSWIEAGGHNEQFF. Full variable domain (missing parts from reference TRBV19 and TRBJ2-1): DGGITQSPKYLFRKEGQNVTLSCEQNLNHDAMYWYRQDPGQGLRLIYYSQIVNDFQKGDIAEGYSVSREKKESFPLTVTSAQKNPTAFYLCASSWIEAGGHNEQFFGPGTRLTVL.

This rearrangement joins TRBV19 to TRBJ2-1; TRBD1 agrees at 8 bases. The CDR3 is 14 residues long. J lost 4 bases, V lost 4 bases, and 3 bases had no gene match. Germline CDR1 reads LNHDA; CDR2 reads SQIVND (reference sequence). The CDR3 DNA follows: TGTGCCAGTAGTAAGGACAGGGCTTACAATGAGCAGTTCTTC. Translated: CASSKDRAYNEQFF.

V and J are TRBV11-3 and TRBJ2-6; TRBD1 might be the D (7 bases). Trimming stripped 1 base from V and 0 bases from J, with 16 bases between. This CDR3 is 19 amino acids long. The V gene's germline CDR1 is SGHNT and CDR2 YENEEA. The CDR3 nucleotides are TGTGCCAGCAGCTTAGGGTCGCGGGGACAGACCTCTGGGGCCAACGTCCTGACTTTC. It encodes CASSLGSRGQTSGANVLTF. The whole variable domain, filled in from reference TRBV11-3 and TRBJ2-6, reads EAGVVQSPRYKIIEKKQPVAFWCNPISGHNTLYWYLQNLGQGPELLIRYENEEAVDDSQLPKDRFSAERLKGVDSTLKIQPAELGDSAVYLCASSLGSRGQTSGANVLTFGAGSRLTVL.

This chain joins TRBV24-1 and TRBJ1-5; unclear D gene. The V gene's germline CDR1 is KGHDR and CDR2 SFDVKD. V lost 4 bases and J 4 bases, leaving 16 bases between the germline ends. CDR3 size: 16 residues. CDR3 residues: CATSEGTGRRNQPQHF. CDR3 coding DNA: TGTGCCACCAGTGAGGGAACCGGGAGAAGGAATCAGCCCCAGCATTTT.

This clone has a single count. The chain recombines TRBV18 with TRBJ1-1; D remains unclear. Trimming took 2 bases from V and 2 from J, leaving 6 bases between them. CDR3 size: 13 residues. Germline V CDR1 and CDR2: KGHSH, LQKENI. In nucleotides, the CDR3 is TGTGCCAGCTCACCAATCGGTAACACTGAAGCTTTCTTT. Protein: CASSPIGNTEAFF.

Only one count was recorded for this clone. The chain is built from TRBV4-3 and TRBJ2-1; D perhaps matches TRBD1 (6 bases). Trimming pared 3 bases from V and 4 bases from J, leaving 16 bases between. This CDR3 spans 16 amino acids. Germline V gene data show CDR1 as LGHNA and CDR2 as YSLEER. CDR3 loop: CASSHPQGSTYNEQFF. The DNA of the CDR3 is TGCGCCAGCAGCCATCCCCAGGGGTCAACTTACAATGAGCAGTTCTTC.

This clone was recorded a few times. V usage is TRBV6-5 and J usage is TRBJ1-1, with no clear D. CDR3 length: 12 amino acids. The germline CDR1 and CDR2 sequences are MNHEY and SVGAGI. Trimming took 6 bases from V and 3 from J, leaving 8 bases between them. Written as DNA, the CDR3 is TGTGCCAGCAGGGAGGGCGACACTGAAGCTTTCTTT. It specifies CASREGDTEAFF.